These 20 T cell receptor beta chains were all obtained from the same sample, sequenced in a study of shared clonotypes between healthy human individuals. Here immunoSEQ multiplex PCR was the method, and the copy in TCRdb shows in-frame clones only, minus some. The sample has millions of clones; approximately 90% are singletons. Sequenced: naive CD4+ T cells sorted from blood. As to subset: CD45RA+ positively selected. All receptors come from a man aged 18 to 29 in good health.

This clone was detected a few times. The same CDR3 also results from other DNA sequences found in this sample. The chain has TRBV30 and TRBJ1-5; D perhaps matches TRBD1 (6 bases). The CDR3 consists of 14 residues. The V end was cut by 3 bases, the J end by 2 bases, with 11 bases between. Per germline, CDR1 GTSNPN and CDR2 SVGIG (reference sequence). The CDR3 sequence is CAWSTGTGNQPQHF. The CDR3 DNA reads as TGTGCCTGGAGCACAGGGACCGGCAATCAGCCCCAGCATTTT.

V gene TRBV5-6 combines with J gene TRBJ2-7; D gene uncertain. Germline CDR1 is SGHDT and CDR2 is YYEEEE. This CDR3 is built from 16 residues. Trimming pared 1 base from V and 1 base from J, leaving 15 bases between. In nucleotides, the CDR3 is TGTGCCAGCAGCTTGCGCCGGATGACCGGTTCCTACGAGCAGTACTTC. Translating gives CASSLRRMTGSYEQYF.

This chain links TRBV27 with TRBJ2-5, with D perhaps assigned TRBD1 or TRBD2 (7 bases each). The CDR3 extends over 16 amino acids. CDR1 is MNHEY, CDR2 SMNVEV, per germline (reference sequence). Trimming took off 5 bases at V and 4 bases at J, with 20 bases between the two ends. The CDR3 nucleotides are TGTGCCAGCAGTCTCAGACAGGGAGGGATAGGAGAGACCCAGTACTTC. Translated, it gives CASSLRQGGIGETQYF.

J is TRBJ2-5 and V is TRBV5-1, with 10 nucleotides matching TRBD1. The CDR3 length is 17 residues. Germline CDR1 reads SGHRS; CDR2 reads YFSETQ. V was clipped by 0 bases and J by 5 bases; unmatched bases: 10. The CDR3 loop reads CASSLASGQGFSETQYF. The DNA for the CDR3 is TGCGCCAGCAGCTTGGCCTCGGGACAGGGGTTCTCGGAGACCCAGTACTTC.

The chain recombines TRBV29-1 with TRBJ1-2, with 8 nucleotides matching TRBD1. Germline loops: CDR1 SQVTM, CDR2 ANQGSEA. This CDR3 spans 15 amino acids. Trimming took 4 bases from V and 6 from J; bases not matched to a gene: 13. The CDR3 here is CSVGPLTRQGNGYTF. CDR3 DNA: TGCAGCGTTGGCCCCCTCACTAGACAGGGGAATGGCTACACCTTC.

The chain is built from TRBV2 and TRBJ2-7, with D possibly matching TRBD2 (7 bases). V was cut by 7 bases and J by 0 bases, with 10 bases left in between. The CDR3 spans 13 residues. The germline V gene has CDR1 SNHLY and CDR2 FYNNEI. The CDR3 spells CASTGGSSYEQYF. The CDR3 DNA reads as TGTGCCAGCACGGGGGGCTCCTCCTACGAGCAGTACTTC.

The rearrangement joins TRBV7-9 to TRBJ1-3, with a weak D call TRBD1 (6 bases). CDR1 is SEHNR, CDR2 FQNEAQ, per germline (reference sequence). V lost 1 base and J 0 bases, leaving 13 bases between the germline ends. The CDR3 is 17 amino acids. CDR3 sequence (DNA): TGTGCCAGCAGCTTAGGGCAGGGGACGAGCTCTGGAAACACCATATATTTT. It encodes CASSLGQGTSSGNTIYF.

CDR3 bases: TGTGCCAGCAGCCCCCATCCAGGGGCTCAAGAGACCCAGTACTTC. This encodes CASSPHPGAQETQYF. The chain has TRBV11-2 and TRBJ2-5, with D possibly matching TRBD1 (6 bases). This CDR3 contains 15 residues. V was trimmed by 5 bases and J by 2 bases, leaving 15 bases between them. Germline values: CDR1 SGHAT, CDR2 FQNNGV.

The V gene is TRBV28, the J gene TRBJ2-3, with 10 bases fitting TRBD2. V lost 2 bases and J lost 5; bases outside the gene matches: 13. The germline V gene encodes CDR1 MDHEN and CDR2 SYDVKM. CDR3 length: 18 residues. This CDR3 reads CASSLGILAGAFGDTQYF. The DNA of the CDR3 is TGTGCCAGCAGTTTAGGGATCCTAGCGGGGGCCTTCGGAGATACGCAGTATTTT.

This chain connects TRBV18 to TRBJ2-7, with a tentative D call TRBD1 (6 bases). V lost 6 bases to trimming and J lost 2 bases, with 17 bases between them. CDR3 length: 15 amino acids. Germline-derived CDR1 and CDR2 are KGHSH and LQKENI. The DNA for the CDR3 is TGTGCCAGCTCCCCCGGGACATCACAAACCTACGAGCAGTACTTC. Encoded protein: CASSPGTSQTYEQYF.

V and J are TRBV6-5 and TRBJ2-3; tentative D call: TRBD2 (7 bases). Trimming left V 7 bases short and J 5 bases short, with 13 bases between. Germline V CDR1 and CDR2: MNHEY, SVGAGI. The CDR3 loop spans 13 amino acids. This CDR3 is CASMKGGRDTQYF. CDR3 nucleotides: TGTGCCAGCATGAAGGGGGGGAGAGATACGCAGTATTTT.

This clone was detected only once. The J gene is TRBJ1-5, the V gene TRBV7-3, with D uncertain. Trimming took off 3 bases at V and 7 bases at J, with 10 bases between the two ends. The CDR3 is 13 residues long. CDR1 is SGHTA and CDR2 is FQGTGA in the germline V gene. The CDR3 DNA reads TGTGCCAGCAGCTTGGTAGAAGAACAGCCCCAGCATTTT. Encoded protein: CASSLVEEQPQHF.

The chain has TRBV4-3 and TRBJ2-4; D uncertain. V was cut by 1 base and J by 0 bases, with 19 bases left in between. This CDR3 has 19 amino acids. Per germline, CDR1 LGHNA and CDR2 YSLEER. The CDR3: CASSQGLEYYRVAKNIQYF. Here the CDR3 DNA reads TGCGCCAGCAGCCAAGGTCTGGAGTATTATCGGGTAGCCAAAAACATTCAGTACTTC.

J is TRBJ1-5 and V is TRBV5-8; D is uncertain. Germline loops: CDR1 SGHTS, CDR2 YDEGEE. V was clipped by 4 bases and J by 1 base, with 18 bases between them. The CDR3 has 17 residues. CDR3 sequence reads: CASSLLSGSGSNQPQHF. The CDR3 bases are TGTGCCAGCAGCCTTTTATCCGGAAGCGGGAGCAATCAGCCCCAGCATTTT.

This chain connects TRBV28 to TRBJ1-6; D is possibly TRBD1 (5 bases). Deletions cut 6 bases from V and 9 bases from J, with 18 bases between. Germline V gives CDR1 MDHEN, CDR2 SYDVKM. This CDR3 is built from 15 residues. The CDR3 is CASRPGLNSGSPLHF. The CDR3 nucleotides are TGTGCCAGCAGACCGGGACTCAACTCTGGTTCACCCCTCCACTTT.

J is TRBJ2-7 and V is TRBV5-1, with D tentatively TRBD2 (6 bases). V lost 0 bases and J 2 bases, leaving 9 bases between the germline ends. Germline V gene sequence: CDR1 SGHRS, CDR2 YFSETQ. The CDR3 totals 14 residues. DNA of the CDR3: TGCGCCAGCAGCTTGGTGGAGGGGACCTACGAGCAGTACTTC. It yields the protein CASSLVEGTYEQYF.

This clone was seen only a few times. The V gene is TRBV30, the J gene TRBJ2-4, with D perhaps TRBD2 (5 bases). The germline V gene has CDR1 GTSNPN and CDR2 SVGIG (reference sequence). The ends were cut back, 1 base at V and 1 base at J, with 5 bases in the middle. The CDR3 runs 13 residues. CDR3 DNA sequence: TGTGCCTGGAGTGGGGAGGCCAAAAACATTCAGTACTTC. Encoded protein: CAWSGEAKNIQYF.

The chain couples TRBV30 to TRBJ2-5; D gene ambiguous. The V end lost 1 base, the J end lost 7 bases, and 10 bases lay between the germline ends. Germline V gene lookup returns CDR1 GTSNPN and CDR2 SVGIG (reference sequence). This CDR3 has 12 amino acids. The CDR3 DNA is TGTGCCTGGAGTGGTTGGGTTGGGACCCAGTACTTC. Residues: CAWSGWVGTQYF.

The chain recombines TRBV7-6 with TRBJ2-7; D not certain. The V gene's germline CDR1 is SGHVS and CDR2 FNYEAQ. Trimming removed 2 bases at V and 7 bases at J, with 9 bases between. The CDR3 is 12 residues long. The CDR3 protein is CASSLTDVEQYF. The CDR3 DNA reads TGTGCCAGCAGCTTAACGGACGTGGAGCAGTACTTC.

V gene TRBV2 combines with J gene TRBJ2-5; D perhaps matches TRBD2 (5 bases). The end of the DNA aligns better with TRBJ2-7, so the J call may be wrong. Germline CDR1 and CDR2: SNHLY and FYNNEI. This CDR3 has 15 amino acids. The CDR3 nucleotides are TGTGCCAGCACTCCCCTCCGAGGGAATTCCTACGAGCAGTACTTC. Translating it yields CASTPLRGNSYEQYF.